This TCR beta chain was documented in a study of blood T cells in healthy people across ages. Study findings and constraints: Samples with more naive T cells showed higher observed beta diversity.

There are 14 residues in the CDR3. The trim removed 0 bases at V and 5 bases at J, leaving 2 bases unmatched. The germline gives CDR1 LGHNA, CDR2 YSLEER. This clonotype has ten or more counts. The antigen is undetermined. A second PCR, run for 7 to 11 cycles, used a sample-barcoded 5' primer plus a J-beta primer mix. No fewer than 3 million CDR3-containing paired-end reads came from each sample. TCRdb reprocessed the 5' RACE reads via MiXCR and lists one record per CDR3 protein. The sample includes around 900,000 distinct CDR3 sequences, about 30% of them seen just once. The sequence was obtained from an elderly woman in good health. Material for sequencing was blood. The rearrangement joins TRBV4-3 to TRBJ2-7, with TRBD1 matching 9 bases. The CDR3 is CASSQETGGHEQYF. As DNA, the CDR3 is TGCGCCAGCAGCCAAGAGACAGGGGGTCACGAGCAGTACTTC.